This T cell receptor (beta chain) was recovered during a study of breast tumors, draining lymph nodes, adjacent tissues. TCRdb re-derived calls from the multiplex PCR reads in MiXCR, one entry per CDR3 protein. This table has under 20,000 distinct CDR3 sequences, roughly 44% appearing once. Germline CDR1 and CDR2: SGHRS and YFSETQ. This CDR3 is built from 17 residues. Concerning this clonotype itself: A read error may account for a junction end that differs from germline.

Sample: breast tumor tissue. The TCR comes from a female donor with breast cancer. Some clones in this sample may be carry-over from other donors' samples. The chain recombines TRBV5-1 with TRBJ2-1; D is perhaps TRBD2 (6 bases). The CDR3, as DNA: TGCGCCAGCGGCTTTGAGCCTGCAGCGGGCTTGGGGGATGAGCGGTTCTTC. It codes for CASGFEPAAGLGDERFF.